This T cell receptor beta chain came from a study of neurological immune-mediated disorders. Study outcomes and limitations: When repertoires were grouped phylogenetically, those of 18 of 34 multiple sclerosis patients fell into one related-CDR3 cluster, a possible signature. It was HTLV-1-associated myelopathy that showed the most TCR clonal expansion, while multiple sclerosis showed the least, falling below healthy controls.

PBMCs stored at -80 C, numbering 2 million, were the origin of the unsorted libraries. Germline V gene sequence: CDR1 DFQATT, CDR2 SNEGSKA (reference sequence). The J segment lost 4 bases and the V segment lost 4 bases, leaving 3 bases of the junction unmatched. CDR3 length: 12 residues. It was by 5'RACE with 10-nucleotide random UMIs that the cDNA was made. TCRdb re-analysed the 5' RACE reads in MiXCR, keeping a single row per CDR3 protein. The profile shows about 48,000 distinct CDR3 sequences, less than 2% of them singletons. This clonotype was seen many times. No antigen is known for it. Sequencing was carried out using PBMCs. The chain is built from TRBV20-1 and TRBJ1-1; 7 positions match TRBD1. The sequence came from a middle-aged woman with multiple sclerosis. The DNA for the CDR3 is TGCAGTGCTACTAGACAGGGCACTGAAGCTTTCTTT. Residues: CSATRQGTEAFF.